These 27 T cell receptor beta chains originate from one sample sequenced in a study of blood T cell repertoires in COVID-19. The protocol was immunoSEQ multiplex PCR, while the TCRdb copy is restricted to in-frame clones and leaves out a portion. Among over 200,000 clones listed, about 90% were seen once. The sample taken for sequencing was PBMCs or T cells enriched from blood (not recorded which). The receptor set was obtained from a man aged 25 to 45 who had recovered from COVID-19.

The chain employs TRBV7-2 and TRBJ2-6; a weak D match, TRBD2 (5 bases). Per the germline V gene, CDR1 is SGHTA and CDR2 is FQGNSA. This CDR3 has 16 residues. Trimming took off 2 bases at V and 2 bases at J, with 10 bases between the two ends. The CDR3 protein is CASSLRGGPGANVLTF. DNA for the CDR3: TGTGCCAGCAGCTTACGGGGTGGACCTGGGGCCAACGTCCTGACTTTC.

The chain has TRBV7-9 and TRBJ1-5; 7 positions match TRBD1. Trimming removed 6 bases from V and 5 bases from J; junction bases left unmatched: 7. There are 14 residues in the CDR3. From germline, CDR1 is SEHNR and CDR2 FQNEAQ (reference sequence). CDR3 sequence: CASSPGTVYQPQHF. Written as DNA, the CDR3 is TGTGCCAGCAGTCCGGGGACAGTTTATCAGCCCCAGCATTTT.

The chain couples TRBV6-1 to TRBJ2-1; no firm D call. The CDR3 is 14 residues long. V dropped 0 bases and J dropped 10 bases, with 13 bases sitting between them. Germline values: CDR1 MNHNS, CDR2 SASEGT. The CDR3 reads CASSEAGDSLEQFF. The CDR3 DNA reads TGTGCCAGCAGTGAAGCAGGTGACTCATTGGAGCAGTTCTTC.

This sequence joins TRBV4-3 and TRBJ2-2, with 14 bases matching TRBD2. This CDR3 region has 19 residues. V lost 1 base, J lost 7 bases, and 11 bases stayed unmatched. CDR1 is LGHNA, CDR2 YSLEER, per germline. Written as DNA, the CDR3 is TGCGCCAGCAGCCAAGTCTGGCTCCCGGGACTAGCGGGGGACGGGGAGCTGTTTTTT. Translation: CASSQVWLPGLAGDGELFF.

The V gene is TRBV3-1 (or the pseudogene TRBV3-2), the J gene TRBJ2-2; 7 bases are shared with TRBD2. Germline CDR1 LGHDT, CDR2 YNNKEL (reference sequence). The junction had 16 bases not matched to a gene; V was cut back by 0 bases and J by 0 bases. The CDR3 spans 21 residues. Here the CDR3 DNA reads TGTGCCAGCAGCCAAGATGGGGAGGCTAGCGGACCCCTCGCGAACACCGGGGAGCTGTTTTTT. Residues: CASSQDGEASGPLANTGELFF.

The V call is TRBV6-5, the J call TRBJ2-7; 8 nucleotides agree with TRBD2. CDR1 is MNHEY, CDR2 SVGAGI, per germline. The junction had 8 bases not matched to a gene; V was cut back by 6 bases and J by 7 bases. The CDR3 spans 13 residues. Here the CDR3 DNA reads TGTGCCAGCAGCCTAGCGGGCGGCTCGGAGCAGTACTTC. Residues: CASSLAGGSEQYF.

The DNA for the CDR3 is TGTGCCAGCAGCCAAGGGAGAGCTGGAAACACCATATATTTT. It is translated as CASSQGRAGNTIYF. V usage is TRBV3-1 (or the pseudogene TRBV3-2) and J usage is TRBJ1-3; unclear D gene. The length of the CDR3 is 14 residues. Germline V gene sequence: CDR1 LGHDT, CDR2 YNNKEL (reference sequence). Trimming took off 1 base at V and 2 bases at J, with 6 bases between the two ends.

This clone was picked up one time. This sequence joins TRBV6-5 and TRBJ2-3; 11 positions match TRBD1. Germline assignment: CDR1 MNHEY and CDR2 SVGAGI. Trimming cost V 6 bases and J 1 base; bases outside gene matches: 3. The CDR3 is 15 amino acids. Here the CDR3 DNA reads TGTGCCAGCAGACCGGGACAGGGGGGCACAGATACGCAGTATTTT. Protein: CASRPGQGGTDTQYF.

The V call is TRBV15, the J call TRBJ1-1; TRBD1 matches 7 bases. With 0 bases clipped from V and 1 base from J, the junction kept 5 bases outside the gene matches. The CDR3 loop spans 16 amino acids. Germline CDR1 and CDR2: LNHNV and YYDKDF (reference sequence). The CDR3 DNA reads as TGTGCCACCAGCAGAGAGTTCGGACAGGCGAACACTGAAGCTTTCTTT. Protein product: CATSREFGQANTEAFF.

The chain uses TRBV28 and TRBJ1-3; a possible D gene is TRBD1 (5 bases). The CDR3 runs to 15 residues. Trimming left V 2 bases short and J 2 bases short, with 10 bases between. Per the germline V gene, CDR1 is MDHEN and CDR2 is SYDVKM. CDR3 amino acids: CASSLRQGPGNTIYF. CDR3 DNA: TGTGCCAGCAGTTTAAGGCAGGGCCCTGGAAACACCATATATTTT.

The V and J genes are TRBV7-2 and TRBJ2-1; TRBD2 might be the D (6 bases). Germline CDR1 is SGHTA and CDR2 is FQGNSA. The CDR3 runs 13 residues. V was shortened by 4 bases and J by 10 bases, with 14 bases between the two germline ends. As DNA, the CDR3 is TGTGCCAGCAGCTGGAGGGTAGTAGGGGAGCAGTTCTTC. This codes for CASSWRVVGEQFF.

V gene TRBV9 combines with J gene TRBJ2-7; maybe TRBD1 (5 bases). V was cut by 2 bases and J by 2 bases, with 11 bases left in between. This CDR3 region has 14 residues. Germline assignment: CDR1 SGDLS and CDR2 YYNGEE. The CDR3 region is CASSVGEGAYEQYF. Written as DNA, the CDR3 is TGTGCCAGCAGCGTTGGGGAAGGGGCCTACGAGCAGTACTTC.

The chain has TRBV28 and TRBJ2-7, with D possibly TRBD1 on 6 matching bases. Between the trimmed V and J ends, which lost 5 bases and 3 bases, there was a span of 23 bases. The CDR3 has 17 amino acids. In germline, CDR1 is MDHEN, CDR2 SYDVKM. Here the CDR3 DNA reads TGTGCCAGCAGTCCACGGACAGTTCCCCGGGCAATCTACGAGCAGTACTTC. It encodes CASSPRTVPRAIYEQYF.

The chain uses TRBV9 and TRBJ1-1, with 8 bases lining up with TRBD1. The CDR3 has 16 residues. V was clipped by 0 bases and J by 5 bases; unmatched bases: 9. Germline V CDR1 and CDR2: SGDLS, YYNGEE. Here the CDR3 DNA reads TGTGCCAGCAGCGTAGCGGCGGGACAGGATGGGACTGAAGCTTTCTTT. Translation gives CASSVAAGQDGTEAFF. Based on the CDR3 plus reference TRBV9 and TRBJ1-1, the full variable domain is DSGVTQTPKHLITATGQRVTLRCSPRSGDLSVYWYQQSLDQGLQFLIQYYNGEERAKGNILERFSAQQFPDLHSELNLSSLELGDSALYFCASSVAAGQDGTEAFFGQGTRLTVV.

This chain links TRBV5-1 with TRBJ2-1; D may be TRBD1 (8 bases). The germline V and J ends were trimmed by 0 bases and 7 bases, with 17 bases remaining between them. Germline V gene data show CDR1 as SGHRS and CDR2 as YFSETQ. The CDR3 consists of 16 residues. CDR3 residues: CASSLVGTGGGNEQFF. The CDR3 nucleotides are TGCGCCAGCAGCTTGGTCGGTACAGGGGGAGGGAATGAGCAGTTCTTC.

As concerns this clone: Additional DNA sequences in this sample encode the identical CDR3. The chain combines TRBV27 with TRBJ2-7, with 7 bases aligning to TRBD2. Germline CDR1 reads MNHEY; CDR2 reads SMNVEV (reference sequence). With V trimmed by 3 bases and J by 3 bases, 2 bases remained unmatched. The CDR3 runs to 13 residues. The CDR3 DNA reads as TGTGCCAGCAGTTTGGGAGGGGACTACGAGCAGTACTTC. Its translation: CASSLGGDYEQYF.

The chain has TRBV4-3 and TRBJ2-1; possible D gene TRBD1, 7 bases. The CDR3 covers 15 residues. Trimming took 3 bases from V and 2 from J, leaving 11 bases between them. Germline loops: CDR1 LGHNA, CDR2 YSLEER. The CDR3 region has the DNA TGCGCCAGCAGCCAGCGGGACAGAGCCTACAATGAGCAGTTCTTC. This gives the protein CASSQRDRAYNEQFF.

On this clone: Sequence at one end of the junction differs from germline and may be a read error. The J gene is TRBJ2-2, the V gene TRBV24-1; D is perhaps TRBD2 (7 bases). CDR1 and CDR2 from the germline V gene are KGHDR and SFDVKD. This CDR3 is built from 14 residues. The CDR3 DNA reads TGTGCCTCCAGAGGGGGGGCGAACACCGGGGAGCTGTTTTTT. It yields the protein CASRGGANTGELFF.

The CDR3 bases are TGTGCCAGCAGTTGGTTAACTCCCACCGGGGAGCTGTTTTTT. As protein: CASSWLTPTGELFF. V is TRBV28 and J is TRBJ2-2; D ambiguous. CDR1 is MDHEN, CDR2 SYDVKM, per germline. The CDR3 spans 14 residues. Trimming took 4 bases from V and 4 from J, leaving 10 bases between them.

This clone was counted once. The genes are TRBV4-1 and TRBJ2-7; 9 bases are a match to TRBD2. The germline CDR1 and CDR2 sequences are MGHRA and YSYEKL. The V and J ends lost 1 base and 3 bases, in that order; junction bases with no gene match: 4. This CDR3 spans 15 amino acids. The CDR3 sequence: CASSQGLAGRYEQYF. In DNA form, the CDR3 reads TGCGCCAGCAGCCAAGGCCTAGCGGGGCGCTACGAGCAGTACTTC.

The chain carries TRBV4-3 and TRBJ1-2; maybe TRBD1 (5 bases). V was shortened by 0 bases and J by 7 bases, with 12 bases between the two germline ends. Germline V gene data show CDR1 as LGHNA and CDR2 as YSLEER. This CDR3 is 14 amino acids long. Here the CDR3 reads CASSQDWTSGGYTF. The CDR3 nucleotides are TGCGCCAGCAGCCAAGATTGGACATCGGGTGGCTACACCTTC.

V usage is TRBV5-1 and J usage is TRBJ1-3; 8 positions match TRBD1. J lost 3 bases, V lost 0 bases, and 2 bases had no gene match. This CDR3 is built from 15 residues. Germline V gene lookup returns CDR1 SGHRS and CDR2 YFSETQ. The CDR3 is CASSLAGQGGNTIYF. The CDR3 DNA reads as TGCGCCAGCAGCTTGGCCGGACAGGGTGGAAACACCATATATTTT. The full variable domain, in which reference TRBV5-1 and TRBJ1-3 provide the parts outside the CDR3, is KAGVTQTPRYLIKTRGQQVTLSCSPISGHRSVSWYQQTPGQGLQFLFEYFSETQRNKGNFPGRFSGRQFSNSRSEMNVSTLELGDSALYLCASSLAGQGGNTIYFGEGSWLTVV.

This rearrangement joins TRBV30 to TRBJ1-2; D gene unclear. V was shortened by 2 bases and J by 4 bases, with 8 bases between the two germline ends. The length of the CDR3 is 12 residues. In germline, CDR1 is GTSNPN, CDR2 SVGIG (reference sequence). CDR3 bases: TGTGCCTGGAGTTATTCCGGCTATGGCTACACCTTC. Translated, it gives CAWSYSGYGYTF.

The chain recombines TRBV7-8 with TRBJ2-7; D gene uncertain. V was pared by 8 bases and J by 0 bases, with 17 bases between. Germline V gives CDR1 SGHVS, CDR2 FQNEAQ. The CDR3 extends over 15 amino acids. The CDR3 reads CASGDALPPSYEQYF. CDR3 DNA sequence: TGTGCCAGCGGTGATGCACTCCCTCCCTCCTACGAGCAGTACTTC.

The chain employs TRBV27 and TRBJ1-2, with D uncertain. The CDR3 length is 15 residues. Germline CDR1 is MNHEY and CDR2 is SMNVEV (reference sequence). V lost 2 bases to trimming and J lost 9 bases, with 19 bases between them. The CDR3: CASSLERAAHYSYTF. The CDR3 nucleotides read TGTGCCAGCAGTTTAGAGAGGGCCGCTCACTACAGCTACACCTTC.

The J gene is TRBJ1-2, the V gene TRBV7-8, with D possibly being TRBD1 (5 bases). The CDR3 has 14 amino acids. V was cut by 5 bases and J by 10 bases, with 20 bases left in between. Germline V gives CDR1 SGHVS, CDR2 FQNEAQ. CDR3 loop: CASSEDTIGLDYTF. DNA for the CDR3: TGTGCCAGCAGCGAGGACACTATCGGTTTAGACTACACCTTC.

This clone has a single count. At the DNA level, this CDR3 is encoded by other sequences in the same sample as well. The rearrangement links TRBV7-6 to TRBJ1-4; D not certain. V was cut by 1 base and J by 0 bases, with 6 bases left in between. This CDR3 spans 15 amino acids. CDR1 and CDR2 (germline): SGHVS, FNYEAQ. In nucleotides, the CDR3 is TGTGCCAGCAGCTTAGGGAGGGCAACTAATGAAAAACTGTTTTTT. It yields the protein CASSLGRATNEKLFF.